Each of the 16 T cell receptor beta chains below was sequenced from the same sample in a study of shared clonotypes between healthy human individuals. Measured with immunoSEQ multiplex PCR; TCRdb has only the in-frame clones, and not every one. The sample lists a few hundred thousand clones; roughly three quarters were seen once. Sequencing input: PBMCs. The receptors originated from a woman aged 40-49 years in good health. Some clones in this sample may be carry-over from other donors' samples.

This clone was detected only once. CDR3 sequence reads: CASLKDHQNTGELFF. Written as DNA, the CDR3 is TGCGCCAGCCTGAAGGACCATCAGAACACCGGGGAGCTGTTTTTT. The chain has TRBV5-1 and TRBJ2-2; D ambiguous. The germline CDR1 and CDR2 sequences are SGHRS and YFSETQ. This CDR3 is 15 amino acids long. Trimming cost V 7 bases and J 1 base, with 14 bases left between them.

DNA of the CDR3: TGTGCCAGATTACCCAATTACAATGAGCAGTTCTTC. As protein: CARLPNYNEQFF. The chain has TRBV21-1 and TRBJ2-1. TRBV21-1 is a documented pseudogene. The CDR3 spans 12 residues.

The chain has TRBV27 and TRBJ1-2, with D uncertain. V lost 4 bases to trimming and J lost 4 bases, with 16 bases between them. CDR1 is MNHEY, CDR2 SMNVEV, per germline (reference sequence). The CDR3 covers 15 residues. CDR3 nucleotide sequence: TGTGCCAGCAGTTCCCTGGTGACGTCGGCCTATGGCTACACCTTC. Translation: CASSSLVTSAYGYTF.

This chain links TRBV20-1 with TRBJ1-4; D not resolved. Germline V gene sequence: CDR1 DFQATT, CDR2 SNEGSKA (reference sequence). Trimming took 4 bases from V and 6 from J, leaving 3 bases between them. The CDR3 has 10 residues. The CDR3 spells CSAMDEKLFF. Written as DNA, the CDR3 is TGCAGTGCTATGGATGAAAAACTGTTTTTT.

The chain couples TRBV7-2 to TRBJ2-3, with a tentative D call TRBD2 (6 bases). The germline V gene encodes CDR1 SGHTA and CDR2 FQGNSA. The CDR3 sequence is 14 residues long. V lost 3 bases to trimming and J lost 3 bases, with 10 bases between them. CDR3 residues: CASSLYGSTDTQYF. The CDR3 coding sequence is TGTGCCAGCAGCTTGTACGGGAGTACAGATACGCAGTATTTT.

The chain couples TRBV7-8 to TRBJ2-1, with TRBD2 as a possible D gene (5 bases). Deletions cut 1 base from V and 0 bases from J, with 16 bases between. Germline loops: CDR1 SGHVS, CDR2 FQNEAQ. This CDR3 comprises 18 residues. DNA of the CDR3: TGTGCCAGCAGCTTAGTGGGAGTGCCTCGGAGCTCCTACAATGAGCAGTTCTTC. Translating it yields CASSLVGVPRSSYNEQFF.

The genes are TRBV7-2 and TRBJ2-3, with D hard to call. This CDR3 contains 14 residues. From germline, CDR1 is SGHTA and CDR2 FQGNSA. V was cut by 4 bases and J by 2 bases, with 10 bases left in between. CDR3 sequence reads: CASSSNPTTDTQYF. CDR3 DNA: TGTGCCAGCAGCTCAAATCCAACCACAGATACGCAGTATTTT.

CDR3 DNA sequence: TGCGCCAGCAGCTTCCGCGGGATTACGGGAGACAATGAGCAGTTCTTC. Translated: CASSFRGITGDNEQFF. The chain is built from TRBV5-1 and TRBJ2-1, with D perhaps matching TRBD2 (6 bases). The length of the CDR3 is 16 residues. Trimming pared 2 bases from V and 5 bases from J, leaving 17 bases between. Looked up from germline, CDR1 is SGHRS and CDR2 is YFSETQ.

This clone showed up many times. The chain has TRBV7-6 and TRBJ2-3, with D maybe TRBD1 (6 bases). V lost 0 bases and J 0 bases, leaving 13 bases between the germline ends. The CDR3 extends over 17 amino acids. Germline V gives CDR1 SGHVS, CDR2 FNYEAQ. This CDR3 is CASSLAGAGSSTDTQYF. CDR3 sequence (DNA): TGTGCCAGCAGCTTAGCGGGGGCAGGCTCTAGCACAGATACGCAGTATTTT.

The rearrangement joins TRBV27 to TRBJ2-5; 9 positions match TRBD1. The J call may be mistaken, given a closer DNA end match to TRBJ2-7. CDR1 is MNHEY, CDR2 SMNVEV, per germline (reference sequence). The CDR3 loop spans 17 amino acids. The CDR3 sequence: CASSRKRTGAPHYEQYF. The DNA of the CDR3 is TGTGCCAGCAGTCGAAAAAGGACAGGGGCCCCCCACTACGAGCAGTACTTC.

CDR3: CASSTRGADTQYF. CDR3 nucleotides: TGTGCCAGCTCAACAAGGGGCGCAGATACGCAGTATTTT. J is TRBJ2-3 and V is TRBV18; weak D call: TRBD1 (5 bases). Trimming took 5 bases from V and 4 from J, leaving 10 bases between them. CDR1 and CDR2 from the germline V gene are KGHSH and LQKENI. CDR3 size: 13 residues.

This chain joins TRBV4-2 and TRBJ2-5, with 9 nucleotides matching TRBD2. The CDR3 runs to 15 residues. After removal of 1 base from V and 4 bases from J, the junction contained 4 bases not matched to a gene. The V gene's germline CDR1 is LGHNA and CDR2 YNFKEQ. The CDR3 sequence: CASSQVSGRTETQYF. CDR3 coding DNA: TGTGCCAGCAGCCAAGTCAGCGGGAGGACAGAGACCCAGTACTTC.

The rearrangement links TRBV5-1 to TRBJ1-4, with TRBD1 as a possible D gene (6 bases). CDR1 SGHRS and CDR2 YFSETQ come from the germline V gene. This CDR3 region has 16 residues. Trimming stripped 3 bases from V and 5 bases from J, with 17 bases between. CDR3 DNA: TGCGCCAGCAGCTGGGGGGGCGACAGAGAAAATGAAAAACTGTTTTTT. This encodes CASSWGGDRENEKLFF.

The V call is TRBV20-1, the J call TRBJ2-7; the D is unclear. This CDR3 comprises 11 residues. V shed 3 bases and J shed 5 bases, with 8 bases lying between them. Germline CDR1 DFQATT, CDR2 SNEGSKA (reference sequence). The CDR3 sequence is CSASPHDEQYF. The CDR3 DNA reads TGCAGTGCTAGCCCCCATGACGAGCAGTACTTC.

This chain joins TRBV29-1 and TRBJ2-5, with D perhaps assigned TRBD1 or TRBD2 (6 bases each). V was cut by 7 bases and J by 3 bases, with 21 bases left in between. The CDR3 loop spans 15 amino acids. Germline V gives CDR1 SQVTM, CDR2 ANQGSEA. CDR3 sequence reads: CSASVGGYLKETQYF. The CDR3 DNA reads as TGCAGCGCCTCAGTAGGGGGGTATCTTAAAGAGACCCAGTACTTC.

The V call is TRBV18, the J call TRBJ2-1; TRBD2 aligns across 8 bases. With V trimmed by 6 bases and J by 7 bases, 11 bases remained unmatched. The CDR3 runs to 15 residues. CDR1 KGHSH and CDR2 LQKENI come from the germline V gene. CDR3 in DNA: TGTGCCAGCTCCCAAGGCGGGGGGAGTTTGAATGAGCAGTTCTTC. Encoded protein: CASSQGGGSLNEQFF.